This TCR beta chain was identified during a study of T cell repertoires in cytomegalovirus infection. Study-level points and caveats: There were carriers of CMV plus the relevant HLA, and cumulative public TCR beta family frequency identified them.

TCRdb ran MiXCR on the reads and lists one entry per CDR3 protein. There are roughly 78,000 distinct CDR3 sequences in the sample; approximately 40% occur only once, and over 90% lies in the top ten. At least ten counts were recorded for this clonotype. Its matching antigen is unknown. This CDR3 has 16 amino acids. V lost 5 bases and J lost 0, with 16 bases in between. CDR1 and CDR2 (germline): SGHTA, FQGNSA. This rearrangement joins TRBV7-2 to TRBJ1-2; TRBD1 is a possible D gene (5 bases). The clonotype was recovered from a human donor in good health (CMV status not recorded). Some clones in this sample may be carry-over from other donors' samples. Material: CD8+ T cells from cultured PBMCs, obtained from culture after CMV antigen stimulation. CDR3 DNA sequence: TGTGCCAGCAGCCTCCCGAACAGGACTTCTAACTATGGCTACACCTTC. Amino acids: CASSLPNRTSNYGYTF.